These 12 T cell receptor beta chains were all obtained from the same sample, sequenced in a study of blood T cell repertoires in COVID-19. Profiled with immunoSEQ multiplex PCR; TCRdb holds only in-frame clones, not every one. Of about 500,000 clones listed, roughly 89% are singletons. Sequenced sample: peripheral blood. All receptors derive from a woman between 45 and 65 years old with COVID-19, enrolled during active disease.

The rearrangement links TRBV5-1 to TRBJ2-3; no clear D. V was cut by 0 bases and J by 2 bases, with 7 bases left in between. The germline V gene encodes CDR1 SGHRS and CDR2 YFSETQ. The CDR3 length is 14 residues. The CDR3 here is CASSLAEPTDTQYF. The CDR3 bases are TGCGCCAGCAGCTTGGCGGAGCCCACAGATACGCAGTATTTT. Filled out from reference TRBV5-1 and TRBJ2-3, the complete variable domain reads KAGVTQTPRYLIKTRGQQVTLSCSPISGHRSVSWYQQTPGQGLQFLFEYFSETQRNKGNFPGRFSGRQFSNSRSEMNVSTLELGDSALYLCASSLAEPTDTQYFGPGTRLTVL.

V usage is TRBV30 and J usage is TRBJ2-3, with D tentatively TRBD2 (6 bases). The V end was cut by 2 bases, the J end by 4 bases, with 10 bases between. The germline gives CDR1 GTSNPN, CDR2 SVGIG (reference sequence). This CDR3 contains 13 residues. The CDR3 DNA follows: TGTGCCTGGAGTACTGGAGGGGCAGATACGCAGTATTTT. Its translation: CAWSTGGADTQYF.

V and J are TRBV12-3 or TRBV12-4 and TRBJ1-3, with D unclear. The V gene lost 8 bases and the J gene lost 4 bases, with 12 bases spanning the gap. The CDR3 runs to 13 residues. CDR3 region: CASSVSLGNTIYF. CDR3 sequence (DNA): TGTGCCAGCTCCGTATCTCTAGGAAACACCATATATTTT.

The V call is TRBV3-1 (or the pseudogene TRBV3-2), the J call TRBJ1-1; D gene uncertain. CDR3 length: 11 residues. Per germline, CDR1 LGHDT and CDR2 YNNKEL (reference sequence). V lost 1 base and J lost 7, with 4 bases in between. The CDR3 nucleotides read TGTGCCAGCAGCCAAGGGAGTGAAGCTTTCTTT. It translates to CASSQGSEAFF.

This chain joins TRBV28 and TRBJ1-1, with D uncertain. Germline values: CDR1 MDHEN, CDR2 SYDVKM. The length of the CDR3 is 16 residues. The V and J ends lost 2 bases and 0 bases respectively, with 13 bases between them. The CDR3 reads CASSLLPVSMNTEAFF. The CDR3 DNA sequence: TGTGCCAGCAGTTTACTACCCGTTTCGATGAACACTGAAGCTTTCTTT.

The chain couples TRBV19 to TRBJ2-7; 9 bases fit TRBD1. V shed 6 bases and J 2 bases; nucleotides not matched to a gene: 8. The germline CDR1 and CDR2 sequences are LNHDA and SQIVND (reference sequence). The CDR3 extends over 15 amino acids. Here the CDR3 reads CASRKTGTGTYEQYF. The DNA for the CDR3 is TGTGCCAGTAGGAAAACCGGGACAGGGACCTACGAGCAGTACTTC.

This chain joins TRBV3-1 (or the pseudogene TRBV3-2) and TRBJ2-5, with 8 bases fitting TRBD1. Looked up from germline, CDR1 is LGHDT and CDR2 is YNNKEL (reference sequence). This CDR3 comprises 14 residues. With 5 bases clipped from V and 4 bases from J, the junction kept 6 bases outside the gene matches. The CDR3 sequence is CASSLTGEVETQYF. CDR3 in DNA: TGTGCCAGCAGCTTGACAGGGGAGGTAGAGACCCAGTACTTC.

The chain links TRBV5-1 to TRBJ2-7; TRBD1 aligns across 10 bases. This CDR3 comprises 11 residues. Trimming at V came to 3 bases and at J to 11 bases, leaving 2 bases not matched to a gene. Germline-derived CDR1 and CDR2 are SGHRS and YFSETQ. The CDR3: CASSSGTGEYF. DNA for the CDR3: TGCGCCAGCAGCTCCGGGACAGGGGAGTACTTC.

V usage is TRBV5-1 and J usage is TRBJ1-2, with D possibly matching TRBD1 (5 bases). Trimming took 1 base from V and 3 from J, leaving 13 bases between them. The CDR3 loop spans 15 amino acids. Germline loops: CDR1 SGHRS, CDR2 YFSETQ. The CDR3 coding sequence is TGCGCCAGCAGCTTGAACGGTGTCAGGGACTATGGCTACACCTTC. Amino acids: CASSLNGVRDYGYTF.

The J gene is TRBJ1-1, the V gene TRBV14; D is undetermined. This CDR3 is 13 amino acids long. V lost 4 bases and J lost 3, with 9 bases in between. Germline V CDR1 and CDR2: SGHDN, FVKESK. CDR3 sequence: CASSRGLDTEAFF. The CDR3 DNA follows: TGTGCCAGCAGCCGCGGACTGGACACTGAAGCTTTCTTT.

This chain links TRBV5-1 with TRBJ2-5; 8 positions agree with TRBD2. Losses at the gene ends were 6 bases for V and 7 bases for J; bases not matched to a gene: 11. The germline V gene encodes CDR1 SGHRS and CDR2 YFSETQ. The CDR3 spans 14 residues. The CDR3 protein is CASNPGGGLGTQYF. The DNA for the CDR3 is TGCGCCAGCAACCCCGGCGGGGGGTTAGGGACCCAGTACTTC.

This CDR3 reads CASSPGQGVNEKLFF. In DNA form, the CDR3 reads TGCGCCAGCAGCCCTGGACAGGGCGTTAATGAAAAACTGTTTTTT. This chain links TRBV5-1 with TRBJ1-4; 8 nucleotides align to TRBD1. CDR1 is SGHRS and CDR2 is YFSETQ in the germline V gene. Trimming cost V 4 bases and J 4 bases; bases outside gene matches: 6. This CDR3 spans 15 amino acids.